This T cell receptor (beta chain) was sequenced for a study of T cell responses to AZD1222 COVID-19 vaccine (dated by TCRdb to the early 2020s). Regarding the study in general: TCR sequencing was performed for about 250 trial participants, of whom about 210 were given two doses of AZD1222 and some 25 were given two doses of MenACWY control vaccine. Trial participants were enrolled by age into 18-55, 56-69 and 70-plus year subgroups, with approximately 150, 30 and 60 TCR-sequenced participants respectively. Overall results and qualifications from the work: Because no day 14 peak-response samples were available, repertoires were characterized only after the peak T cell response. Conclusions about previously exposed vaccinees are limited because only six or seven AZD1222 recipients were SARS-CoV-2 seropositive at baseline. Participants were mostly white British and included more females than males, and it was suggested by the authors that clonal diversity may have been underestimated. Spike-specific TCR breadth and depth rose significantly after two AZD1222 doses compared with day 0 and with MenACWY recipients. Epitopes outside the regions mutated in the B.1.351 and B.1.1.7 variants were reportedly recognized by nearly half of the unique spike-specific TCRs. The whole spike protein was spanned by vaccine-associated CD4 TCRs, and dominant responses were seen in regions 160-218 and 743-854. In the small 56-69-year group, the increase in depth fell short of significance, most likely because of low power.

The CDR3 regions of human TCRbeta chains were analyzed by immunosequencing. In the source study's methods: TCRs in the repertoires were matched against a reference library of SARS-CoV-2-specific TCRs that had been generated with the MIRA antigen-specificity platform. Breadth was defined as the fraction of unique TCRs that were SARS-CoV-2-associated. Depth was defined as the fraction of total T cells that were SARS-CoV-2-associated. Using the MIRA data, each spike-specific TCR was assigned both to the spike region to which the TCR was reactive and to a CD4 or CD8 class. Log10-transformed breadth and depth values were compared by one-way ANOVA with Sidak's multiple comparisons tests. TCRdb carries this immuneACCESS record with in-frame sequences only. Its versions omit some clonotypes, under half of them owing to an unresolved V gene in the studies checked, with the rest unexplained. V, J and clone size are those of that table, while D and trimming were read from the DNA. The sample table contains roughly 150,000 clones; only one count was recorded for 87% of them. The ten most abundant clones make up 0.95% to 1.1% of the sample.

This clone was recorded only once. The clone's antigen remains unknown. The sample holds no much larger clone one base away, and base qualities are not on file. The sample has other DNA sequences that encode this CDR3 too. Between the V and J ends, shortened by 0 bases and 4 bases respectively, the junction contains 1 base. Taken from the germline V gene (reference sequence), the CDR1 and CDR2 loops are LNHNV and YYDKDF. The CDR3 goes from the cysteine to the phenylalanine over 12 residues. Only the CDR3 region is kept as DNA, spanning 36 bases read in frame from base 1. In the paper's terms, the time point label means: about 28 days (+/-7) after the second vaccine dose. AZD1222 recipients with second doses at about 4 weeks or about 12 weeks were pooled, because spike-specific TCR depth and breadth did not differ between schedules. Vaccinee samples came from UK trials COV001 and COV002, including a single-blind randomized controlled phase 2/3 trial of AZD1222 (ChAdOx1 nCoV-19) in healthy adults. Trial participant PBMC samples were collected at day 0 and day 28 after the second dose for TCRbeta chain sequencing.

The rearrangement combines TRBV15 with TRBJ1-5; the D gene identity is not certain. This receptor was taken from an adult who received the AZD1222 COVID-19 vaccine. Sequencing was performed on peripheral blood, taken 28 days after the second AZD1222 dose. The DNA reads TGTGCCACCAGCAGAGATAATCAGCCCCAGCATTTT. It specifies CATSRDNQPQHF.